A selection of T cell receptor beta chains follows, all from one sample in a study of technical replicates of blood from four donors. Data came from immunoSEQ multiplex PCR; TCRdb stores just in-frame clones and leaves some out. The sample lists about 50,000 clones; 92% were seen once. Sequencing used PBMCs. The receptor source for this set is a human donor in good health. Some clones in this sample may be carry-over from other donors' samples. Each CDR3 is given with its conserved first and last residue. Each record gives: V gene, D gene, clone size, J gene, CDR3 DNA, CDR3 protein. D genes are given only for firm matches. Rows may omit the clone size; those that give it use once, few, many or a size class.

V: TRBV30; D: .; size: .; J: TRBJ2-7; DNA: TGTGCCTTGGCACTAGCAAGCTCCTACGAGCAGTACTTC; CDR3: CALALASSYEQYF
V: TRBV7-8; D: .; size: once; J: TRBJ2-1; DNA: TGTGCCAGCAGCTTAACAGCCTCTTCGTACAATGAGCAGTTCTTC; CDR3: CASSLTASSYNEQFF
V: TRBV7-9; D: .; size: .; J: TRBJ1-4; DNA: TGTGCCAGCAGCACCTGGACGGACGAGGGAGAAAAACTGTTTTTT; CDR3: CASSTWTDEGEKLFF
V: TRBV9; D: .; size: .; J: TRBJ2-3; DNA: TGTGCCAGCAGCGTCCTGTCAGGGGCTAGCACAGATACGCAGTATTTT; CDR3: CASSVLSGASTDTQYF
V: TRBV27; D: TRBD2; size: .; J: TRBJ2-7; DNA: TGTGCCAGCAGTTTACCGGGGGGGACCGAGCAGTACTTC; CDR3: CASSLPGGTEQYF
V: TRBV6-1; D: .; size: .; J: TRBJ1-5; DNA: TGTGCCAGCAGTGGGCTTCAGCCCCAGCATTTT; CDR3: CASSGLQPQHF
V: TRBV13; D: .; size: once; J: TRBJ1-2; DNA: TGTGCCAGCAGCTTAGTTTCAGGAAACTATGGCTACACCTTC; CDR3: CASSLVSGNYGYTF
V: TRBV30; D: .; size: .; J: TRBJ2-7; DNA: TGTGCCTGGAGGGTCGGAACAGGGCCAAACGAGCAGTACTTC; CDR3: CAWRVGTGPNEQYF
V: TRBV11-2; D: .; size: .; J: TRBJ1-1; DNA: TGTGCCAGCAGCTTAAACAGGAACACTGAAGCTTTCTTT; CDR3: CASSLNRNTEAFF
V: TRBV5-1; D: TRBD1; size: .; J: TRBJ1-4; DNA: TGCGCCAGCAGCTTGACAGGGGCTGAAAATGAAAAACTGTTTTTT; CDR3: CASSLTGAENEKLFF
V: TRBV5-1; D: .; size: .; J: TRBJ2-1; DNA: TGCGCCAGCAGCATACCCGGGACACTCGGCTTGGAGCAGTTCTTC; CDR3: CASSIPGTLGLEQFF
V: TRBV7-9; D: .; size: .; J: TRBJ1-3; DNA: TGTGCCAGCAGCTTGGGACTAAGGATAGTCCCCTCTGGAAACACCATATATTTT; CDR3: CASSLGLRIVPSGNTIYF
V: TRBV19; D: .; size: .; J: TRBJ1-1; DNA: TGTGCCAGTAGCAACAGGGAGAACACTGAAGCTTTCTTT; CDR3: CASSNRENTEAFF
V: TRBV27; D: TRBD1; size: .; J: TRBJ1-2; DNA: TGTGCCAGCAGTGACAGGGGCCATGGCTACACCTTC; CDR3: CASSDRGHGYTF
V: TRBV5-4; D: .; size: .; J: TRBJ1-2; DNA: TGTGCCAGCAGCGCAGCTAGCAGCTTGGGCTATGGCTACACCTTC; CDR3: CASSAASSLGYGYTF
V: TRBV4-1; D: .; size: .; J: TRBJ1-2; DNA: TGCGCCAGCAGCCCTGAAAGCCGTGACTACACCTTC; CDR3: CASSPESRDYTF
V: TRBV25-1; D: .; size: .; J: TRBJ1-2; DNA: TGTGCCAGCACCCTAGGCGTATATGGCTACACCTTC; CDR3: CASTLGVYGYTF